Below are 4 T cell receptor beta chains sequenced from a single sample in a study of blood T cell repertoires in COVID-19. Produced via immunoSEQ multiplex PCR; TCRdb's table is partial and in-frame only. This table holds about 270,000 clones, roughly 84% found once. What was sequenced was peripheral blood. The receptors come from a young woman with acute or convalescent COVID-19.

This chain connects TRBV27 to TRBJ2-7; the D is unclear. V lost 3 bases to trimming and J lost 0 bases, with 15 bases between them. The CDR3 length is 16 residues. Looked up from germline, CDR1 is MNHEY and CDR2 is SMNVEV (reference sequence). This CDR3 reads CASSFLGGYSSYEQYF. In nucleotides, the CDR3 is TGTGCCAGCAGTTTTCTAGGTGGCTATTCCTCCTACGAGCAGTACTTC.

The chain uses TRBV28 and TRBJ2-1; D is perhaps TRBD1 (6 bases). The V end was cut by 3 bases, the J end by 10 bases, with 19 bases between. The CDR3 consists of 15 residues. The germline gives CDR1 MDHEN, CDR2 SYDVKM. In DNA form, the CDR3 reads TGTGCCAGCAGTTTTTGGGCAGGGGAAGGCGGGGAGCAGTTCTTC. It translates to CASSFWAGEGGEQFF. Full variable domain (remainder filled in from reference TRBV28 and TRBJ2-1): DVKVTQSSRYLVKRTGEKVFLECVQDMDHENMFWYRQDPGLGLRLIYFSYDVKMKEKGDIPEGYSVSREKKERFSLILESASTNQTSMYLCASSFWAGEGGEQFFGPGTRLTVL.

This clone showed up just a few times. The chain uses TRBV10-3 and TRBJ2-1, with a tentative D call TRBD2 (6 bases). Trimming took off 0 bases at V and 4 bases at J, with 10 bases between the two ends. Germline CDR1 and CDR2: ENHRY and SYGVKD. The CDR3 extends over 15 amino acids. The DNA of the CDR3 is TGTGCCATCAGTGAGTCTTTTGCGGGGTACAATGAGCAGTTCTTC. This sequence encodes CAISESFAGYNEQFF.

This chain joins TRBV7-9 and TRBJ2-1, with TRBD1 as a possible D gene (5 bases). The CDR3 is 15 residues long. Germline CDR1 reads SEHNR; CDR2 reads FQNEAQ (reference sequence). V lost 4 bases to trimming and J lost 2 bases, with 12 bases between them. The CDR3 loop reads CASSSRQQTYNEQFF. CDR3 coding DNA: TGTGCCAGCAGCTCACGACAGCAGACCTACAATGAGCAGTTCTTC. The full variable domain, in which reference TRBV7-9 and TRBJ2-1 provide the parts outside the CDR3, is DTGVSQNPRHKITKRGQNVTFRCDPISEHNRLYWYRQTLGQGPEFLTYFQNEAQLEKSRLLSDRFSAERPKGSFSTLEIQRTEQGDSAMYLCASSSRQQTYNEQFFGPGTRLTVL.